What follows are 14 T cell receptor beta chains derived from one specimen sequenced in a study of human T cells and chemical hapten exposure. TCRdb re-called the RACE reads through MiXCR, storing one row per CDR3 protein. Of 300,000 to 350,000 distinct CDR3 sequences listed, under 8% are singletons. Indicated time point: patch test 1, 2 weeks after DPC sensitization. Treatment given: therapeutic diphenylcyclopropenone sensitization with weekly scalp DPC. Source: whole blood, taken in connection with sensitization to the hapten diphenylcyclopropenone (DPC). The source is a woman younger than 35 with alopecia areata. Some clones in this sample may be carry-over from other donors' samples.

The genes are TRBV2 and TRBJ1-3, with 11 bases matching TRBD1. CDR1 is SNHLY and CDR2 is FYNNEI in the germline V gene. The CDR3 is 16 residues long. V shed 5 bases, J shed 2 bases, and the junction held 5 bases outside the gene matches. The CDR3 loop is CASSPPGQGAGNTIYF. For the CDR3, the DNA is TGTGCCAGCAGTCCACCGGGACAGGGGGCTGGAAACACCATATATTTT.

Ten or more counts support this clonotype. The V call is TRBV6-4, the J call TRBJ2-3; 9 bases map to TRBD2. Germline trimming cut 3 bases from V and 4 bases from J; bases unmatched to any gene: 8. The CDR3 length is 16 residues. Germline CDR1 and CDR2: MRHNA and SNTAGT. The CDR3 nucleotides are TGTGCCAGCAGTGAGATCGCGGGGGGGAGCTCAGATACGCAGTATTTT. Residues: CASSEIAGGSSDTQYF.

This clonotype was picked up many times. The gene calls are TRBV3-1 and TRBJ2-5; the match to TRBD1 covers 11 bases. This CDR3 region has 18 residues. V lost 2 bases and J lost 1; bases outside the gene matches: 9. CDR1 is LGHDT and CDR2 is YNNKEL in the germline V gene (reference sequence). The CDR3 DNA follows: TGTGCCAGCAGCCAATGCGTCCGGGACAGGGGGATCCAAGAGACCCAGTACTTC. Its translation is CASSQCVRDRGIQETQYF.

This clonotype appeared a few times. The rearrangement uses TRBV2 and TRBJ1-6; D is unresolved. Germline CDR1 reads SNHLY; CDR2 reads FYNNEI. V was shortened by 2 bases and J by 8 bases, with 16 bases between the two germline ends. The CDR3 contains 16 residues. The CDR3 region has the DNA TGTGCCAGCAGTGAAAAGGGAATTCGGAGGGATTCACCCCTCCACTTT. This gives the protein CASSEKGIRRDSPLHF.

This clonotype was seen at least ten times. The chain couples TRBV4-3 to TRBJ2-3; unclear D gene. The germline CDR1 and CDR2 sequences are LGHNA and YSLEER. V lost 0 bases and J lost 4, with 5 bases in between. The CDR3 covers 13 residues. Here the CDR3 DNA reads TGCGCCAGCAGCCAAGAAGGAGCAGATACGCAGTATTTT. Protein sequence: CASSQEGADTQYF.

The chain links TRBV12-3 or TRBV12-4 to TRBJ1-5; D possibly corresponds to TRBD1 (6 bases). Trimming shortened V by 6 bases and J by 4 bases, and 10 bases separated the two germline ends. CDR3 length: 13 amino acids. The CDR3 sequence: CASRPTGNQPQHF. CDR3 coding DNA: TGTGCCAGCAGACCGACAGGAAATCAGCCCCAGCATTTT.

In this sample, this clonotype turned up a few times. The chain recombines TRBV6-2 or TRBV6-3 with TRBJ2-5; D assignment may be TRBD1 or TRBD2 (5 bases each). The CDR3 is 14 amino acids. Germline values: CDR1 MNHEY, CDR2 SVGEGT. The V end was cut by 5 bases, the J end by 8 bases, with 18 bases between. The CDR3 coding sequence is TGTGCCAGCAGTCTCGCCGGGACGGCAAATACCCAGTACTTC. This translates into CASSLAGTANTQYF.

CDR3 sequence (DNA): TGTGCCAGCTCACGGTCTGCCGGGACAGGGAAGAGTACGCAGTATTTT. Its translation is CASSRSAGTGKSTQYF. The rearrangement joins TRBV18 to TRBJ2-3; the match to TRBD1 covers 9 bases. Germline CDR1 KGHSH, CDR2 LQKENI. CDR3 size: 16 residues. The V segment lost 4 bases and the J segment 8 bases; nucleotides outside the gene matches: 13.

The rearrangement uses TRBV28 and TRBJ2-3; D is undetermined. CDR3 length: 17 amino acids. The germline CDR1 and CDR2 sequences are MDHEN and SYDVKM. V was pared by 1 base and J by 4 bases, with 18 bases between. In DNA, the CDR3 is TGTGCCAGCAGTTTATTTTCCGGTTTTTCGGTCGCAGATACGCAGTATTTT. The encoded protein is CASSLFSGFSVADTQYF.

The rearrangement links TRBV3-1 to TRBJ2-2; a possible D gene is TRBD2 (5 bases). Trimming stripped 5 bases from V and 3 bases from J, with 10 bases between. Germline V gives CDR1 LGHDT, CDR2 YNNKEL (reference sequence). CDR3 length: 14 amino acids. CDR3: CASSAGVDTGELFF. The CDR3 bases are TGTGCCAGCAGCGCCGGGGTAGACACCGGGGAGCTGTTTTTT.

This clonotype was counted many times. The genes are TRBV10-3 and TRBJ2-7; D is perhaps TRBD1 (5 bases). Trimming pared 10 bases from V and 3 bases from J, leaving 19 bases between. Germline values: CDR1 ENHRY, CDR2 SYGVKD. The CDR3 has 14 amino acids. This chain's CDR3 is CATGRMTVDYEQYF. As DNA, the CDR3 is TGTGCCACCGGCCGGATGACAGTGGACTACGAGCAGTACTTC.

This clonotype was picked up a small number of times. The chain uses TRBV6-2 or TRBV6-3 and TRBJ2-1; D not resolved. Between the trimmed V and J ends, which lost 4 bases and 8 bases, there was a span of 9 bases. Germline V gives CDR1 MNHEY, CDR2 SVGEGT. This CDR3 is built from 12 residues. In nucleotides, the CDR3 is TGTGCCAGCAGTTCTCTAGACGATGAGCAGTTCTTC. Translated, it gives CASSSLDDEQFF.

V gene TRBV4-1 combines with J gene TRBJ1-2; possible D gene TRBD1, 6 bases. The germline V and J ends were trimmed by 0 bases and 4 bases, with 12 bases remaining between them. The length of the CDR3 is 15 residues. Germline CDR1 and CDR2: MGHRA and YSYEKL. CDR3 in amino acids: CASSQDNGQLYGYTF. The CDR3 DNA follows: TGCGCCAGCAGCCAAGATAACGGACAGCTCTATGGCTACACCTTC.

The J gene is TRBJ2-3, the V gene TRBV18; possible D gene TRBD1, 6 bases. The CDR3 covers 14 residues. Looked up from germline, CDR1 is KGHSH and CDR2 is LQKENI. V was shortened by 2 bases and J by 4 bases, with 10 bases between the two germline ends. CDR3 residues: CASSPGGSSDTQYF. CDR3 bases: TGTGCCAGCTCACCAGGGGGCAGTTCAGATACGCAGTATTTT. The full variable domain, its missing parts supplied by reference TRBV18 and TRBJ2-3, is NAGVMQNPRHLVRRRGQEARLRCSPMKGHSHVYWYRQLPEEGLKFMVYLQKENIIDESGMPKERFSAEFPKEGPSILRIQQVVRGDSAAYFCASSPGGSSDTQYFGPGTRLTVL.